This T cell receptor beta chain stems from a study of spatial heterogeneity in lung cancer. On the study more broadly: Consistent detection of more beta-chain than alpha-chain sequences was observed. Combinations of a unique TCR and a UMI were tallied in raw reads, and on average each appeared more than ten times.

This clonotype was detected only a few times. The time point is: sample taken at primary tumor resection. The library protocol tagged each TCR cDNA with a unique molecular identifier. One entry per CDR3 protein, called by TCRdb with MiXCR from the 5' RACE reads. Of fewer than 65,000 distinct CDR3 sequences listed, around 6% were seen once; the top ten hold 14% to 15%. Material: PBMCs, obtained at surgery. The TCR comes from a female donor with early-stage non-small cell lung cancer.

CDR3 in DNA: TGTGCCACCAGTGATGGACAGGGGACGACTGAAGCTTTCTTT. It translates to CATSDGQGTTEAFF. V gene TRBV24-1 combines with J gene TRBJ1-1, with 9 positions matching TRBD1. The CDR3 is 14 residues long. Losses at the gene ends were 3 bases for V and 5 bases for J; bases not matched to a gene: 3. Germline V gene data show CDR1 as KGHDR and CDR2 as SFDVKD.